The sequence of this T cell receptor (beta chain) was determined in a study of control samples from healthy donors and cancer patients. The CDR3 has 15 amino acids. Measured with immunoSEQ multiplex PCR; TCRdb has only the in-frame clones, and not every one. The sample carries approximately 220,000 clones, 85% to 95% recorded once. The genes are TRBV21-1 and TRBJ2-7; TRBD1, the table's D call, lacks a check against the DNA. TRBV21-1 is a pseudogene. The sequence was collected from a man between 50 and 59 years old in good health. The sequencing sample was made of blood. This CDR3 is CASSKGGTGGREQYF. The CDR3 DNA reads as TGTGCCAGCAGCAAAGGGGGGACAGGGGGTAGAGAGCAGTACTTC.